Listed here are 9 T cell receptor beta chains from one sample, sequenced in a study of T-cell reconstitution after alpha-beta-depleted transplantation in children. Unique molecular identifiers were incorporated when the TCRbeta library was constructed. A single record per CDR3 protein comes from TCRdb applying MiXCR to the PCR reads. The sample lists about 440,000 distinct CDR3 sequences; over 40% were seen once. The source material was PBMCs, sampled before TCRalphabeta/CD19-depleted stem cell transplant. The receptors come from a girl aged 2 to 10 with aplastic anemia, due to receive a stem cell transplant.

J is TRBJ2-2 and V is TRBV7-3; the D is unclear. V was shortened by 3 bases and J by 6 bases, with 14 bases between the two germline ends. CDR1 SGHTA and CDR2 FQGTGA come from the germline V gene. The length of the CDR3 is 15 residues. The CDR3 nucleotides read TGTGCCAGCAGCTTGGGGTTATTCAGTTCCGGGGAGCTGTTTTTT. This sequence encodes CASSLGLFSSGELFF.

This clonotype was counted at least ten times. The gene calls are TRBV12-3 or TRBV12-4 and TRBJ2-1; D assignment may be TRBD1 or TRBD2 (5 bases each). There are 16 residues in the CDR3. The V gene lost 6 bases and the J gene lost 7 bases, with 22 bases spanning the gap. This CDR3 is CASRFTGTSSPNEQFF. DNA for the CDR3: TGTGCCAGCAGGTTTACCGGGACCTCCTCCCCTAATGAGCAGTTCTTC.

There are many counts of this clonotype. The chain links TRBV12-3 or TRBV12-4 to TRBJ2-7, with TRBD2 as a possible D gene (6 bases). The CDR3 is 16 residues long. Trimming stripped 5 bases from V and 0 bases from J, with 17 bases between. Here the CDR3 DNA reads TGTGCCAGCAGTGCCGGTGGAGGGCGTACCTCCTACGAGCAGTACTTC. It is translated as CASSAGGGRTSYEQYF.

In DNA, the CDR3 is TGTGCCGCCCTAGCGGGGTTTAAGGGGGAGCTGTTTTTT. This encodes CAALAGFKGELFF. The rearrangement uses TRBV28 and TRBJ2-2, with 9 bases aligning to TRBD2. This CDR3 comprises 13 residues. The V gene end was trimmed by 11 bases and the J gene end by 8 bases; junction bases not matched to a gene: 9. Germline CDR1 MDHEN, CDR2 SYDVKM.

V gene TRBV5-1 combines with J gene TRBJ1-5; D gene uncertain. Germline loops: CDR1 SGHRS, CDR2 YFSETQ. The ends were cut back, 3 bases at V and 0 bases at J, with 7 bases in the middle. The CDR3 runs 14 residues. This chain's CDR3 is CASSYGGSNQPQHF. CDR3 bases: TGCGCCAGCAGCTATGGAGGTAGCAATCAGCCCCAGCATTTT. Full variable domain (missing parts from reference TRBV5-1 and TRBJ1-5): KAGVTQTPRYLIKTRGQQVTLSCSPISGHRSVSWYQQTPGQGLQFLFEYFSETQRNKGNFPGRFSGRQFSNSRSEMNVSTLELGDSALYLCASSYGGSNQPQHFGDGTRLSIL.

The J gene is TRBJ1-1, the V gene TRBV7-2, with 7 bases lining up with TRBD1. Germline CDR1 is SGHTA and CDR2 is FQGNSA. The CDR3 is 14 residues long. V lost 5 bases to trimming and J lost 8 bases; unmatched junction nucleotides: 11. DNA for the CDR3: TGTGCCAGCAGCACCTACAGGGGTGGGCCAGAAGCTTTCTTT. The encoded protein is CASSTYRGGPEAFF. The whole variable domain, filled in from reference TRBV7-2 and TRBJ1-1, reads GAGVSQSPSNKVTEKGKDVELRCDPISGHTALYWYRQSLGQGLEFLIYFQGNSAPDKSGLPSDRFSAERTGGSVSTLTIQRTQQEDSAVYLCASSTYRGGPEAFFGQGTRLTVV.

This clonotype was observed a single time. J is TRBJ2-2 and V is TRBV20-1; the match to TRBD1 covers 11 bases. The CDR3 loop spans 16 amino acids. V shed 1 base, J shed 4 bases, and the junction held 5 bases outside the gene matches. In germline, CDR1 is DFQATT, CDR2 SNEGSKA (reference sequence). The CDR3 reads CSARVDRGRVTGELFF. The DNA of the CDR3 is TGCAGTGCTAGAGTGGACAGGGGGCGCGTCACCGGGGAGCTGTTTTTT.

This clonotype was seen ten or more times. The gene calls are TRBV7-3 and TRBJ2-5, with a tentative D call TRBD1 (6 bases). The ends were cut back, 3 bases at V and 4 bases at J, with 9 bases in the middle. Per the germline V gene, CDR1 is SGHTA and CDR2 is FQGTGA. The CDR3 consists of 13 residues. CDR3 protein: CASSLGTSETQYF. CDR3 bases: TGTGCCAGCAGCTTGGGGACATCAGAGACCCAGTACTTC.

This clonotype was counted between two and nine times. The rearrangement joins TRBV5-1 to TRBJ1-2, with D unresolved. This CDR3 is 12 amino acids long. Trimming took off 2 bases at V and 5 bases at J, with 7 bases between the two ends. CDR1 SGHRS and CDR2 YFSETQ come from the germline V gene. CDR3 amino acids: CASSFEGYGYTF. CDR3 DNA: TGCGCCAGCAGCTTTGAAGGATATGGCTACACCTTC.